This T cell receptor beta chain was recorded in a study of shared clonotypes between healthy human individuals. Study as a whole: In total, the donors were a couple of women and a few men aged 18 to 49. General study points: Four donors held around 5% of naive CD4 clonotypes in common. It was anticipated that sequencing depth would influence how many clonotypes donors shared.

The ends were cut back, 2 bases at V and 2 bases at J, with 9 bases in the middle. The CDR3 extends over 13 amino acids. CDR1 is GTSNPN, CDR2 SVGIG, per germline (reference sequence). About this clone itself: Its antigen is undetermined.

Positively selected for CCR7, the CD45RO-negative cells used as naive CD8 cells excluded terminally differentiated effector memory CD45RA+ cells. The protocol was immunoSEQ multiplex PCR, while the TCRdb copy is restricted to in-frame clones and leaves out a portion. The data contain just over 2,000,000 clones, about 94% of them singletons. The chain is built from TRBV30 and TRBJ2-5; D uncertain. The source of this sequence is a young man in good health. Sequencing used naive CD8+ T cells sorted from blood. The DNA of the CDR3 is TGTGCCTGGAGTACGGGTCGACAAGAGACCCAGTACTTC. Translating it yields CAWSTGRQETQYF.